This record concerns one T cell receptor beta chain sequence. Its antigen is unidentified. The length of the CDR3 is 18 residues. Germline-derived CDR1 and CDR2 are SGHTA and FQGNSA. Germline trimming cut 1 base from V and 2 bases from J; bases unmatched to any gene: 9. TCRdb keeps only in-frame clones here, not all; method: immunoSEQ multiplex PCR. This table has approximately 140,000 clones, 91% appearing once. This entry belongs to a study of T cell responses to AZD1222 COVID-19 vaccine. Study-level points and caveats: Baseline seropositives among AZD1222 recipients totaled only five to seven. Reports indicate that nearly half of spike-specific TCRs are directed at unmutated variant regions. Spike as a whole was targeted by vaccine-associated CD4 TCRs, dominant at 160-218 and 743-854. Donors, mostly white British, included more females; clonal diversity was possibly underestimated.

The receptor's source is an adult in good health. The input for sequencing was peripheral blood, taken on day 0 of AZD1222 vaccination. The V and J genes are TRBV7-2 and TRBJ2-5; 11 bases map to TRBD2. CDR3 bases: TGTGCCAGCAGCTTAGGAGGGCTAGCGGGGGGTCTACAAGAGACCCAGTACTTC. Amino acids: CASSLGGLAGGLQETQYF.